Sequencing of this TCR beta chain was carried out in a study of blood T cell repertoires in COVID-19. Original methodology: Nucleated cell counts were estimated from reference gene primer amplification. Produced via immunoSEQ multiplex PCR; TCRdb's table is partial and in-frame only. The DNA gave D and trimming, while V, J and clone size come from that table. Of approximately 29,000 clones listed, about 78% are singletons. The CDR3 totals 13 residues. The V gene end was trimmed by 2 bases and the J gene end by 8 bases; junction bases not matched to a gene: 2. CDR1 and CDR2 (germline): MNHEY, SVGAGI. In this sample, this clone turned up a few times. Other DNA sequences in this sample translate to the same CDR3.

Sequenced: peripheral blood. The sequence came from a boy aged 2-9 years with active or convalescent COVID-19. The chain is built from TRBV6-5 and TRBJ1-2; 10 bases align to TRBD1. The CDR3 DNA reads as TGTGCCAGCAGTTACGGGACAGGGGTCGGCTACACCTTC. This translates into CASSYGTGVGYTF.